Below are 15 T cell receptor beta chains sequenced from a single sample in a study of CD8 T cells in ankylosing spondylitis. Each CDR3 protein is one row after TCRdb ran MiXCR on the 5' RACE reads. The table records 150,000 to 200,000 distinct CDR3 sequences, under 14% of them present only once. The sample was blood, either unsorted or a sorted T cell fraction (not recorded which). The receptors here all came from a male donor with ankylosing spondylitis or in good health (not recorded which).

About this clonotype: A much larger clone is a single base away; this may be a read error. The chain's CDR3 is CASCQGAIAEALNEQFF. CDR3 nucleotides: TGTGCCAGCTGCCAAGGGGCCATAGCGGAAGCTCTCAATGAGCAGTTCTTC. J is TRBJ2-1 and V is TRBV3-1, with D possibly TRBD2 on 6 matching bases. The V gene's germline CDR1 is LGHDT and CDR2 YNNKEL (reference sequence). This CDR3 has 17 amino acids.

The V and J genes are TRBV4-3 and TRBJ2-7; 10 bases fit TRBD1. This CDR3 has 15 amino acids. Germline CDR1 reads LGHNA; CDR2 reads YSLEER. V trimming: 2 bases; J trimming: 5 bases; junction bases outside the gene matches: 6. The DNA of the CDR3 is TGCGCCAGCAGCCAATCCGGGACAGGGGTCCACGAGCAGTACTTC. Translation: CASSQSGTGVHEQYF.

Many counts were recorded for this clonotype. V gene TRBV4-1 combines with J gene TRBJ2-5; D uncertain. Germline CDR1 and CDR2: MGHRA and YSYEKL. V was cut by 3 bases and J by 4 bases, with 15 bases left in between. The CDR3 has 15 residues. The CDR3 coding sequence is TGCGCCAGCAGCCACGGCCGGATGCAGGTAGAGACCCAGTACTTC. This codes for CASSHGRMQVETQYF.

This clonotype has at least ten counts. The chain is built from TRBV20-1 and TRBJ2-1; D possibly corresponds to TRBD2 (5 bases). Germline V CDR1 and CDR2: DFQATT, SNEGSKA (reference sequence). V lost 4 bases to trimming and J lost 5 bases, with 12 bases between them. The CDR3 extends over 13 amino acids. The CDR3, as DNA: TGCAGTGCTACAGCGGACCCCGACAATGAGCAGTTCTTC. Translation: CSATADPDNEQFF.

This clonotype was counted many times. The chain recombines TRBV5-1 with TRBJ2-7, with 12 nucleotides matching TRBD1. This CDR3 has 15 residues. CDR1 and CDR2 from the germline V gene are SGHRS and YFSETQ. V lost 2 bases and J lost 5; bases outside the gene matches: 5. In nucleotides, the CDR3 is TGCGCCAGCAGCTTAGGGACAGGGGGCTTCCACGAGCAGTACTTC. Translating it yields CASSLGTGGFHEQYF. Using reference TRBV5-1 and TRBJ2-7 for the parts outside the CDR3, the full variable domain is KAGVTQTPRYLIKTRGQQVTLSCSPISGHRSVSWYQQTPGQGLQFLFEYFSETQRNKGNFPGRFSGRQFSNSRSEMNVSTLELGDSALYLCASSLGTGGFHEQYFGPGTRLTVT.

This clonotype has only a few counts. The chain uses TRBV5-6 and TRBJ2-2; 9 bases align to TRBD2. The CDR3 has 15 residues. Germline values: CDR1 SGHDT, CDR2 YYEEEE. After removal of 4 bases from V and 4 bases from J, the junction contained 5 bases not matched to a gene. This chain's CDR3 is CASSVPSGTTGELFF. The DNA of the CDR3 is TGTGCCAGCAGCGTCCCTAGCGGGACCACCGGGGAGCTGTTTTTT.

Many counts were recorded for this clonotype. In nucleotides, the CDR3 is TGTGCCATCAGTGAAAACAGGGACTCCTACGAGCAGTACTTC. This gives the protein CAISENRDSYEQYF. The V gene is TRBV10-3, the J gene TRBJ2-7, with D tentatively TRBD1 (6 bases). The V gene lost 3 bases and the J gene lost 0 bases, with 9 bases spanning the gap. The CDR3 is 14 residues long. CDR1 is ENHRY and CDR2 is SYGVKD in the germline V gene.

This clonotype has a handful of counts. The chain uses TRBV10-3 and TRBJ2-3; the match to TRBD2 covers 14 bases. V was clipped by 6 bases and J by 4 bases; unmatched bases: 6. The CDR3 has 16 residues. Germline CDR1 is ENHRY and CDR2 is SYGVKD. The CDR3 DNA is TGTGCCATCAGCGCCGGACTAGCGGGAGGAGCAGATACGCAGTATTTT. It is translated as CAISAGLAGGADTQYF.

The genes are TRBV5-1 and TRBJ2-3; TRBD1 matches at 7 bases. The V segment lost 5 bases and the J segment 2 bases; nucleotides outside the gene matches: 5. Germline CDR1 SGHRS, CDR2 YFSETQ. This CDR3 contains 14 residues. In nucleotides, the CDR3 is TGCGCCAGCAGTGAGGGACAGTCCACAGATACGCAGTATTTT. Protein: CASSEGQSTDTQYF. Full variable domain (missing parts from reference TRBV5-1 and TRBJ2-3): KAGVTQTPRYLIKTRGQQVTLSCSPISGHRSVSWYQQTPGQGLQFLFEYFSETQRNKGNFPGRFSGRQFSNSRSEMNVSTLELGDSALYLCASSEGQSTDTQYFGPGTRLTVL.

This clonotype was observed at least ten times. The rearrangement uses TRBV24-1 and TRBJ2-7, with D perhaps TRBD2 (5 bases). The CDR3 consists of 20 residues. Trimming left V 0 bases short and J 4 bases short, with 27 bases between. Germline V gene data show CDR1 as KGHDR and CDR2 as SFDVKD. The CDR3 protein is CATSDLLSNNTEVISYEQYF. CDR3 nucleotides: TGTGCCACCAGTGATTTGTTGAGCAATAACACGGAGGTGATATCATACGAGCAGTACTTC.

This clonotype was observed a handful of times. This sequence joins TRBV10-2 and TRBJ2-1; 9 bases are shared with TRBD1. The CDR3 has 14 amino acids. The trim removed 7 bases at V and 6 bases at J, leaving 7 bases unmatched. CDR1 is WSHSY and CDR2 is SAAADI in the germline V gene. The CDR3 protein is CASKPGQGSNEQFF. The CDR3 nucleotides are TGCGCCAGCAAGCCGGGACAGGGAAGCAATGAGCAGTTCTTC.

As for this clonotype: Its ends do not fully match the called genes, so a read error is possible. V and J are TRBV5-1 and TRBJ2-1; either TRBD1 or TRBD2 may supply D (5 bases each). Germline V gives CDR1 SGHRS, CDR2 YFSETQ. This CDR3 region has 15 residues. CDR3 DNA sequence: TGCGCCAACAGCCCCGGGACGGGGTCCTACAATGAGCAGTTCTTC. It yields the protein CANSPGTGSYNEQFF.

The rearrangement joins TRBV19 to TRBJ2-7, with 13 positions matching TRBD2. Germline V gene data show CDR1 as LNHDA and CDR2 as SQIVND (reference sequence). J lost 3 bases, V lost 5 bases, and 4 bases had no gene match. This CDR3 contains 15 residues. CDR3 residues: CASSGTSGTDYEQYF. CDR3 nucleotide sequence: TGTGCCAGTAGTGGGACTAGCGGGACCGACTACGAGCAGTACTTC.

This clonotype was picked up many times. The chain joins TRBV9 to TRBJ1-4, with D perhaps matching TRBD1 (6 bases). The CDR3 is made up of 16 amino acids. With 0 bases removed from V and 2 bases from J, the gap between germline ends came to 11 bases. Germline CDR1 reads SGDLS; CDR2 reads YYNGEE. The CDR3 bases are TGTGCCAGCAGCGTAGGCAGGGGTGTCACTAATGAAAAACTGTTTTTT. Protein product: CASSVGRGVTNEKLFF.

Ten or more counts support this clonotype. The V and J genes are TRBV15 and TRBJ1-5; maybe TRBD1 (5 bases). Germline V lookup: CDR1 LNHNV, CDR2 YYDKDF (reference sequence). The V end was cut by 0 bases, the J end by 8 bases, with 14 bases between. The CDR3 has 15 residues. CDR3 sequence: CATSRDRVVGEPQHF. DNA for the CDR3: TGTGCCACCAGCAGAGACAGGGTGGTTGGAGAGCCCCAGCATTTT.